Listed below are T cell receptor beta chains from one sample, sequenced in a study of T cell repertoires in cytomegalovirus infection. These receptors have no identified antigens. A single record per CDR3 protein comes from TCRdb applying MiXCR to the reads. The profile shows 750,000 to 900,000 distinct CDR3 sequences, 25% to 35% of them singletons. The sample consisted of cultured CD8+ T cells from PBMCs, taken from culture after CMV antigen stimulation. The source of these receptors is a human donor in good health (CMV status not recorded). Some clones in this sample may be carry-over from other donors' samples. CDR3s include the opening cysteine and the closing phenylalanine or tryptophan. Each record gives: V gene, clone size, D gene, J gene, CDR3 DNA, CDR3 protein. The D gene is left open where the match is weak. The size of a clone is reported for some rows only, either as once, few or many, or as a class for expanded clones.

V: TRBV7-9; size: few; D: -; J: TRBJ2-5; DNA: TGTGCCAGCAGCTTAGTGGAACAGACCGAAGAGACCCAGTACTTC; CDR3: CASSLVEQTEETQYF
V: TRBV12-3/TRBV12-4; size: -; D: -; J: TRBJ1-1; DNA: TGTGCCAGCAGCCCCTCGTACGTCACTGAAGCTTTCTTT; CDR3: CASSPSYVTEAFF
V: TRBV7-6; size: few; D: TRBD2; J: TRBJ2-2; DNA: TGTGCCAGCAGCTTAGAGACGACTAGCGGGGGCACCGGGGAGCTGTTTTTT; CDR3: CASSLETTSGGTGELFF
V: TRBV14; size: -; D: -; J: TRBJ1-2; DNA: TGTGCCAGCAGCCAAGATCAACGAAGGGGCTATGGCTACACCTTC; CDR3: CASSQDQRRGYGYTF
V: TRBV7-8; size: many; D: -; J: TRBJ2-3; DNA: TGTGCCAGCAGCTTAGAGCCCGGAACTACTAGCACAGATACGCAGTATTTT; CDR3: CASSLEPGTTSTDTQYF
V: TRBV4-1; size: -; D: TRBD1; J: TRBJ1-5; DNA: TGCGCCAGCAGCCAAGAAGAGGGCAACAGGGGCCAGCCCCAGCATTTT; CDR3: CASSQEEGNRGQPQHF
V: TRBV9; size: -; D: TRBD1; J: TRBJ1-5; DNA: TGTGCCAGCAGCGTCGCACAGGGGGAGACCAATCAGCCCCAGCATTTT; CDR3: CASSVAQGETNQPQHF
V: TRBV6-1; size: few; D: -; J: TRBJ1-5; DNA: TGTGCCAGCAGTGCCCAGGGAGGTAGCAATCAGCCCCAGCATTTT; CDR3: CASSAQGGSNQPQHF
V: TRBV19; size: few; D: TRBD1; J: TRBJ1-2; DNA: TGTGCCAGTAGTACCTGGACAGGGTTAGAGGGCTACACCTTC; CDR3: CASSTWTGLEGYTF
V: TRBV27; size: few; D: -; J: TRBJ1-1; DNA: TGTGCCAGCAGTTTATATCCCCATACTGAAGCTTTCTTT; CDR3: CASSLYPHTEAFF
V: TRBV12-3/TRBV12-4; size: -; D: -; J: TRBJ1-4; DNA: TGTGCCAGCAGTTTCCTCCGCCCTAATGAAAAACTGTTTTTT; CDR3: CASSFLRPNEKLFF
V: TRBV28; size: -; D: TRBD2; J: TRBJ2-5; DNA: TGTGCCAGCAGTTTTTTGGCGGGGGGTTCCCAAGAGACCCAGTACTTC; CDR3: CASSFLAGGSQETQYF
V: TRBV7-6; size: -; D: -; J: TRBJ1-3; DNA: TGTGCCAGCAGCCCCCAGAGCTCTGGAAACACCATATATTTT; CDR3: CASSPQSSGNTIYF
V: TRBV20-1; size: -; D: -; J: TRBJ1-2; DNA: TGCAGTGCTAGGGCCGGGTCCTTCTATGGCTACACCTTC; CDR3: CSARAGSFYGYTF
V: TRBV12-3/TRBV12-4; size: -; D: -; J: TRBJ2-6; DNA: TGTGCCAGCAGTCAGTACGGGGCGAGTGGGGCCAACGTCCTGACTTTC; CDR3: CASSQYGASGANVLTF
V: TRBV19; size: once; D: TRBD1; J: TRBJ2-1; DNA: TGTGCCAGTAGTATAGGGGACAGTCACAATGAGCAGTTCTTC; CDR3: CASSIGDSHNEQFF
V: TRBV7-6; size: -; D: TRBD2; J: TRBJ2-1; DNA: TGTGCCAGCAGCTTAGATGGGACTAGCGGGGGCAATGAGCAGTTCTTC; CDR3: CASSLDGTSGGNEQFF
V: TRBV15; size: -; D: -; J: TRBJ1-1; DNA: TGTGCCACCAGCGTACAGGTCACGGACACTGAAGCTTTCTTT; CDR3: CATSVQVTDTEAFF
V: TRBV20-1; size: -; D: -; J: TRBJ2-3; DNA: TGCAGTGCTAGAGATTGGTGGCAGGACACAGATACGCAGTATTTT; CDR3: CSARDWWQDTDTQYF
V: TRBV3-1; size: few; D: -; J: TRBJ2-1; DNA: TGTGCCAGCAGTAGCGGATCACTCTCCTACAATGAGCAGTTCTTC; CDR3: CASSSGSLSYNEQFF